The next 10 T cell receptor beta chains were all read from a single sample in a study of blood T cells in healthy people across ages. Together with a sample-barcoded 5' primer, a J-beta primer mix was included in a second PCR lasting about 7 to 12 cycles. TCRdb independently ran MiXCR on the 5' RACE reads; one entry per CDR3 protein. Of about 1.7 million distinct CDR3 sequences listed, 28% are singletons. Specimen: blood. These receptors were obtained from a woman in her thirties in good health.

The V and J genes are TRBV29-1 and TRBJ1-1; TRBD1 is a possible D gene (6 bases). The V gene's germline CDR1 is SQVTM and CDR2 ANQGSEA. CDR3 length: 14 residues. With 3 bases removed from V and 4 bases from J, the gap between germline ends came to 15 bases. CDR3 DNA: TGCAGCGTTGATAAGGGGGGCTACGGCACTGAAGCTTTCTTT. Translating gives CSVDKGGYGTEAFF. The whole variable domain, remainder taken from reference TRBV29-1 and TRBJ1-1, is SAVISQKPSRDICQRGTSLTIQCQVDSQVTMMFWYRQQPGQSLTLIATANQGSEATYESGFVIDKFPISRPNLTFSTLTVSNMSPEDSSIYLCSVDKGGYGTEAFFGQGTRLTVV.

This clonotype appeared many times. The J gene is TRBJ2-4, the V gene TRBV15, with TRBD2 identical over 7 bases. Trimming removed 1 base from V and 8 bases from J; junction bases left unmatched: 11. The CDR3 covers 16 residues. Per germline, CDR1 LNHNV and CDR2 YYDKDF (reference sequence). This chain's CDR3 is CATSRGDFLGRDIQYF. In nucleotides, the CDR3 is TGTGCCACCAGCAGAGGGGACTTTCTTGGGAGGGACATTCAGTACTTC.

The chain recombines TRBV10-1 with TRBJ1-1; possible D gene TRBD1, 5 bases. Trimming removed 4 bases at V and 6 bases at J, with 12 bases between. The germline gives CDR1 WNHNN, CDR2 SYGVQD (reference sequence). This CDR3 contains 13 residues. The CDR3 region has the DNA TGCGCCAGCAGTGGGGGACGGCCCGCTGAAGCTTTCTTT. Its translation: CASSGGRPAEAFF.

This clonotype was seen more than once but under ten times. The V call is TRBV30, the J call TRBJ1-1; no clear D gene. CDR1 and CDR2 from the germline V gene are GTSNPN and SVGIG (reference sequence). The CDR3 length is 14 residues. The V end lost 0 bases, the J end lost 2 bases, and 10 bases lay between the germline ends. CDR3 loop: CAWSVDGVNTEAFF. The CDR3 DNA reads as TGTGCCTGGAGTGTAGATGGGGTTAACACTGAAGCTTTCTTT.

This clonotype was seen many times. J is TRBJ2-7 and V is TRBV11-2; no definite D call. The CDR3 is 13 residues long. Trimming left V 2 bases short and J 0 bases short, with 5 bases between. Germline loops: CDR1 SGHAT, CDR2 FQNNGV. The CDR3 DNA sequence: TGTGCCAGCAGCTTAAAGTACTCCTACGAGCAGTACTTC. The encoded protein is CASSLKYSYEQYF.

Points on this clonotype: This may be a read error, as it is one base from a much larger clone. The gene calls are TRBV20-1 and TRBJ2-5, with 13 bases fitting TRBD2. Trimming took 5 bases from V and 11 from J; bases not matched to a gene: 14. CDR3 length equals 15 residues. Per the germline V gene, CDR1 is DFQATT and CDR2 is SNEGSKA (reference sequence). The CDR3 protein is CSASPGLAGANEQYF. The CDR3 nucleotides read TGCAGTGCTTCTCCTGGACTAGCGGGAGCGAATGAGCAGTACTTC.

This sequence joins TRBV7-2 and TRBJ2-3; a weak D match, TRBD2 (6 bases). The CDR3 consists of 14 residues. Germline V gene lookup returns CDR1 SGHTA and CDR2 FQGNSA. The V gene lost 6 bases and the J gene lost 2 bases, with 12 bases spanning the gap. The CDR3 is CASRAGGTTDTQYF. Here the CDR3 DNA reads TGTGCCAGCAGGGCCGGGGGAACCACAGATACGCAGTATTTT. Variable domain in full (rest from reference TRBV7-2 and TRBJ2-3): GAGVSQSPSNKVTEKGKDVELRCDPISGHTALYWYRQSLGQGLEFLIYFQGNSAPDKSGLPSDRFSAERTGGSVSTLTIQRTQQEDSAVYLCASRAGGTTDTQYFGPGTRLTVL.

The CDR3 nucleotides are TGCAGCGTTGAAGGTCGGCACAACACTGAAGCTTTCTTT. Its translation is CSVEGRHNTEAFF. This chain joins TRBV29-1 and TRBJ1-1; D not certain. The V and J ends lost 1 base and 2 bases respectively, with 8 bases between them. The CDR3 has 13 residues. Per the germline V gene, CDR1 is SQVTM and CDR2 is ANQGSEA.

This clonotype appeared a single time. The J gene is TRBJ1-2, the V gene TRBV5-5; unclear D gene. The CDR3 consists of 12 residues. Germline CDR1 SGHKS, CDR2 YYEKEE (reference sequence). V was cut by 1 base and J by 8 bases, with 9 bases left in between. The CDR3 region is CASSLWNEGYTF. The CDR3 DNA reads as TGTGCCAGCAGCTTGTGGAACGAGGGCTACACCTTC.

This clonotype was seen a few times. The chain is built from TRBV6-1 and TRBJ1-5, with D unresolved. Trimming took off 1 base at V and 2 bases at J, with 9 bases between the two ends. CDR1 is MNHNS and CDR2 is SASEGT in the germline V gene. The CDR3 contains 15 residues. For the CDR3, the DNA is TGTGCCAGCAGTGAAGAGAGAAACGGCAATCAGCCCCAGCATTTT. Translation: CASSEERNGNQPQHF.